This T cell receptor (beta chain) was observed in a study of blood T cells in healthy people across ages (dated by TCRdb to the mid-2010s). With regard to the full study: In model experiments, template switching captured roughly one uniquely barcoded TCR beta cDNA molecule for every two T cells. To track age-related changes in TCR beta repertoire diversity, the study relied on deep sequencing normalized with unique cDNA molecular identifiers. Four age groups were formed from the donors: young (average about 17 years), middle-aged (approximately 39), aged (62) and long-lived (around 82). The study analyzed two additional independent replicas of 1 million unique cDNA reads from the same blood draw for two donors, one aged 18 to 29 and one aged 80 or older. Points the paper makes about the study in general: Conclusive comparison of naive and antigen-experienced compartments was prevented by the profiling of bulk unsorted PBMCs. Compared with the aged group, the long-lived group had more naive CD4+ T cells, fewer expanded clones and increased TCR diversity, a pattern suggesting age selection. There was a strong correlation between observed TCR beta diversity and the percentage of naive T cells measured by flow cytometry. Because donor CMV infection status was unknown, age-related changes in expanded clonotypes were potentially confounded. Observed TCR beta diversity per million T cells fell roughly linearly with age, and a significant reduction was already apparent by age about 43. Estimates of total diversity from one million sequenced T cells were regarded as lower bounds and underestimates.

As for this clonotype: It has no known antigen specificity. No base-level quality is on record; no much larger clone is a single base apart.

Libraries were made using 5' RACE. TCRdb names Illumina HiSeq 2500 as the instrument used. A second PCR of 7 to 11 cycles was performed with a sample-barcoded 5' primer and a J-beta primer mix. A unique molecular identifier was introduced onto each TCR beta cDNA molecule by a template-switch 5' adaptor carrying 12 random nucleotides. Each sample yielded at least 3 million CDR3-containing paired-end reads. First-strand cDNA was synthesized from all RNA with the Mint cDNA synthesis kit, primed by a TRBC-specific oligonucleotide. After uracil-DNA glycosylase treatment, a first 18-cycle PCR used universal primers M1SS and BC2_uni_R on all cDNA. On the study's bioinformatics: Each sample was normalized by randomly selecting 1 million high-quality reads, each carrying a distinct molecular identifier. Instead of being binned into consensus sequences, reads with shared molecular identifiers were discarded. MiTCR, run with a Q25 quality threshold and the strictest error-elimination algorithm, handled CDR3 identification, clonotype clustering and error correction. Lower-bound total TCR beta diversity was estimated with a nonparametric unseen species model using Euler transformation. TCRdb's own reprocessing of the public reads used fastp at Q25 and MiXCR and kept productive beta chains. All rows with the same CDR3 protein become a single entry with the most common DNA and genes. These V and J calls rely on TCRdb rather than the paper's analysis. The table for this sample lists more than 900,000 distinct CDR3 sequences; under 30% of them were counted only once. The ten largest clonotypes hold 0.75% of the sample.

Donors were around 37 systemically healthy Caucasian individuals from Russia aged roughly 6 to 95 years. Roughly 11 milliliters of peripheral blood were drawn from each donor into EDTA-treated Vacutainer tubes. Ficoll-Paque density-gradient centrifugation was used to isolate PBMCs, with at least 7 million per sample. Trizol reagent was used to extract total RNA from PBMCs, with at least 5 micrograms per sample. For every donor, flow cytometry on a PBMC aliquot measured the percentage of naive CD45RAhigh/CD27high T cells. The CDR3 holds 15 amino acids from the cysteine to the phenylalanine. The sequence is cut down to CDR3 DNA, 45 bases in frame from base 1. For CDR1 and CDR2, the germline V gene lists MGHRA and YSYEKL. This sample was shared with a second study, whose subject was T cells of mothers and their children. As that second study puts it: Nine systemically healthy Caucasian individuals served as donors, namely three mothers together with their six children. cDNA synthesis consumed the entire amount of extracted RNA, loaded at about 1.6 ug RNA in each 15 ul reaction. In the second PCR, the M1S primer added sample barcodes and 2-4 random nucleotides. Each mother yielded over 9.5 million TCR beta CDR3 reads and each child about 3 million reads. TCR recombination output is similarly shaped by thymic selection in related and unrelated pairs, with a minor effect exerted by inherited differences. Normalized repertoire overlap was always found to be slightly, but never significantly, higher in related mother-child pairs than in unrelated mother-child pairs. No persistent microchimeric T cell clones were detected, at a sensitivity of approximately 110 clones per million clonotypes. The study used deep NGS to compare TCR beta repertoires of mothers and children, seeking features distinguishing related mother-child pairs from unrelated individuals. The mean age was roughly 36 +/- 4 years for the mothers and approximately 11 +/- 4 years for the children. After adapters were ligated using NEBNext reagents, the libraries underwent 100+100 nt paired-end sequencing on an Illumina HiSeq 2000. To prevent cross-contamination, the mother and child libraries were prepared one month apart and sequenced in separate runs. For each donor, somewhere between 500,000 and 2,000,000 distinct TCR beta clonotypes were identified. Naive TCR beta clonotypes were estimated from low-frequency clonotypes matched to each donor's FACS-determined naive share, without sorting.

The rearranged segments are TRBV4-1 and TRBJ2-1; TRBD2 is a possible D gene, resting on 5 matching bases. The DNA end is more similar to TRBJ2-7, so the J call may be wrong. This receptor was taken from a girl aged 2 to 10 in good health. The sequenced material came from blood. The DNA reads TGCGCCAGCAGCCAAAGTAGCGAGAACTCCTACGAGCAGTACTTC. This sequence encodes CASSQSSENSYEQYF.